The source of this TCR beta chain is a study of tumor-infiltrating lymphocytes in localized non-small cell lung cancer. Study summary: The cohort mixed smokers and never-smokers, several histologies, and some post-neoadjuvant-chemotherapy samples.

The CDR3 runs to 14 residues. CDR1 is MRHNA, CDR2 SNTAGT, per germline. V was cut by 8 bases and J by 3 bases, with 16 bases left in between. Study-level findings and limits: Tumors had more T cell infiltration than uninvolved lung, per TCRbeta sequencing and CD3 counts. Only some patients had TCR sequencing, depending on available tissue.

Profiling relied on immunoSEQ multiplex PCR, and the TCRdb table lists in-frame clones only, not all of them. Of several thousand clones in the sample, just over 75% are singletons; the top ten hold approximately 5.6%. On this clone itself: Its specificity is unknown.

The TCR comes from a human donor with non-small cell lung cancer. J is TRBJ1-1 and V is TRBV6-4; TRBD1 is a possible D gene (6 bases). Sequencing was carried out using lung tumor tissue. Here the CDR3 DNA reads TGTGCCAGCGGGTATCAGGGGTTATACACTGAAGCTTTCTTT. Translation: CASGYQGLYTEAFF.